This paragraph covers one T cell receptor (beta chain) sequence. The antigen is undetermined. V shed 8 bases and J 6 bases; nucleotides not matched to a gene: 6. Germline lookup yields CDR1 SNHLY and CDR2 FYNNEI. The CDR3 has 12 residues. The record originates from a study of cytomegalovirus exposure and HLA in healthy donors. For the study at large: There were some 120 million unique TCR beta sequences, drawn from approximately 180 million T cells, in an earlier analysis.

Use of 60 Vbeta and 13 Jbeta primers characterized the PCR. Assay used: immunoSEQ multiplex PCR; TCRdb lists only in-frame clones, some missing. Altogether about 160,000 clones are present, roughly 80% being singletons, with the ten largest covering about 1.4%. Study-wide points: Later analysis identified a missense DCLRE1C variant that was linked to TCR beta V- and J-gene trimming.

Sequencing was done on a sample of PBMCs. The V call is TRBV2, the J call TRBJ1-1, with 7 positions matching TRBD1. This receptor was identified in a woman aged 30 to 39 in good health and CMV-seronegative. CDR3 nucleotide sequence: TGTGCCAGCGGGTACAGGGGAGCTGAAGCTTTCTTT. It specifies CASGYRGAEAFF.